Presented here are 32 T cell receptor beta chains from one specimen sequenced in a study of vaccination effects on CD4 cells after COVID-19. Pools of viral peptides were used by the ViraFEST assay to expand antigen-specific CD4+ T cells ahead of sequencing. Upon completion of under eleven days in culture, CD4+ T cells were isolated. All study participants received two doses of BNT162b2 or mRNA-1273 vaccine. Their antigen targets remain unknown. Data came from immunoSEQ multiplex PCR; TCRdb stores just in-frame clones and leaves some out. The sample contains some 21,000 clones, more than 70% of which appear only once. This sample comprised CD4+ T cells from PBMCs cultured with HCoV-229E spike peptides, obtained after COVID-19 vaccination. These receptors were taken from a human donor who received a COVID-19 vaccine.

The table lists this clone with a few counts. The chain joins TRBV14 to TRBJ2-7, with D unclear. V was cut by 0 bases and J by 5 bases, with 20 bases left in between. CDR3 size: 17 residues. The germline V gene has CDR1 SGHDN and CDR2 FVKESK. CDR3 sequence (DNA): TGTGCCAGCAGCCAAGATGGGTGGCAGGTTAAGATCGACGAGCAGTACTTC. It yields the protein CASSQDGWQVKIDEQYF.

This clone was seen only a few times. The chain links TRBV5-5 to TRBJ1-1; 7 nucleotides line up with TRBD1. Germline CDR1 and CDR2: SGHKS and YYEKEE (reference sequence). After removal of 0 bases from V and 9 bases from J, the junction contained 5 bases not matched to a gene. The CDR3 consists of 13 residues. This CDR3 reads CASSLESGGKAFF. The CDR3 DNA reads TGTGCCAGCAGCTTGGAGTCAGGGGGGAAAGCTTTCTTT.

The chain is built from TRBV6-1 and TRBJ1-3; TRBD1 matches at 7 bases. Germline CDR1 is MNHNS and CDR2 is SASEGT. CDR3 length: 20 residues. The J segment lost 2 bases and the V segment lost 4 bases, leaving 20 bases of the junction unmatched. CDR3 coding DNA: TGTGCCAGCAGTGGCCGACAGGGAAAGGGGTCGGGATACCCTGGAAACACCATATATTTT. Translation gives CASSGRQGKGSGYPGNTIYF.

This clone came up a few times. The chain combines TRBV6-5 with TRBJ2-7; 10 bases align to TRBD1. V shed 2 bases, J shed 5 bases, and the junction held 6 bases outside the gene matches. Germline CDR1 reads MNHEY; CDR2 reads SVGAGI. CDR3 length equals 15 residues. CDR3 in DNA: TGTGCCAGCAGTTACAAGGGACAGGGGATGAACGAGCAGTACTTC. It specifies CASSYKGQGMNEQYF.

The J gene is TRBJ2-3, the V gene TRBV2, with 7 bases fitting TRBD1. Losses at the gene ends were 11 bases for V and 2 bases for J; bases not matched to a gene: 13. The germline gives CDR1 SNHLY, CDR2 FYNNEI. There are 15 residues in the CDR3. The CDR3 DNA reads TGTGCCGGGAACAGACAGGGATCCCCCACAGATACGCAGTATTTT. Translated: CAGNRQGSPTDTQYF.

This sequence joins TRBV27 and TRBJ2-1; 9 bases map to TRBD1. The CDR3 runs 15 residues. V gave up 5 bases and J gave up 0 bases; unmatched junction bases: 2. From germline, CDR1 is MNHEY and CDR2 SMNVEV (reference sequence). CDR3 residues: CASSRQGVSYNEQFF. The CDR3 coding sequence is TGTGCCAGCAGTCGACAGGGGGTCTCCTACAATGAGCAGTTCTTC.

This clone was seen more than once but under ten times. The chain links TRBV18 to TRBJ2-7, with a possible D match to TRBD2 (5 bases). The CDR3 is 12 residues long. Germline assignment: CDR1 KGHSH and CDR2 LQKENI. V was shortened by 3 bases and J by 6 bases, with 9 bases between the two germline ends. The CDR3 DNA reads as TGTGCCAGCTCACCGAATGAGGGCGAGCAGTACTTC. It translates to CASSPNEGEQYF.

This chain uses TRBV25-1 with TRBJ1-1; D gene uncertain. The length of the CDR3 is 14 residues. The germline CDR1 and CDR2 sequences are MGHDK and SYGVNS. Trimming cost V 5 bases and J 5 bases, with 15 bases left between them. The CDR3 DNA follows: TGTGCCAGCAGTCCCCCACAGAAACATACTGAAGCTTTCTTT. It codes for CASSPPQKHTEAFF. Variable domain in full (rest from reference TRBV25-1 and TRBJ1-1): EADIYQTPRYLVIGTGKKITLECSQTMGHDKMYWYQQDPGMELHLIHYSYGVNSTEKGDLSSESTVSRIRTEHFPLTLESARPSHTSQYLCASSPPQKHTEAFFGQGTRLTVV.

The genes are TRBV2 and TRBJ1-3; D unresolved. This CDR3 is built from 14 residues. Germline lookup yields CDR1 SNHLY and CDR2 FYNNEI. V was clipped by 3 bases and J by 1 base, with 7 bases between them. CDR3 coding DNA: TGTGCCAGCAGTGAGCCTCGTTCTGGAAACACCATATATTTT. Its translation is CASSEPRSGNTIYF.

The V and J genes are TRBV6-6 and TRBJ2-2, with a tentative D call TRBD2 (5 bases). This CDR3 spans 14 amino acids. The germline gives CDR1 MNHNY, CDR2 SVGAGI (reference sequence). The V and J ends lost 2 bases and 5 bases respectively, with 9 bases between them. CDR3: CASSYGLTTGELFF. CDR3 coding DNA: TGTGCCAGCAGTTACGGACTTACAACCGGGGAGCTGTTTTTT.

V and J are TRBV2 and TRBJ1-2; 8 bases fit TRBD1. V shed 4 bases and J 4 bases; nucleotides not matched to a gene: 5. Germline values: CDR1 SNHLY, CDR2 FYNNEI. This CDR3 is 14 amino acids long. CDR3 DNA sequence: TGTGCCAGCAGTGTTTCACAGGGGGGCTATGGCTACACCTTC. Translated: CASSVSQGGYGYTF.

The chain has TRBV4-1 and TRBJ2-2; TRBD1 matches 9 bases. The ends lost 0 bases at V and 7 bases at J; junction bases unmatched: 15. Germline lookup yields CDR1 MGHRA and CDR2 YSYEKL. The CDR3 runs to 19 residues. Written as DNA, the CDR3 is TGCGCCAGCAGCCAAGATCATTCGGGACAGGGTTCAGTCAGCGGGGAGCTGTTTTTT. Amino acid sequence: CASSQDHSGQGSVSGELFF.

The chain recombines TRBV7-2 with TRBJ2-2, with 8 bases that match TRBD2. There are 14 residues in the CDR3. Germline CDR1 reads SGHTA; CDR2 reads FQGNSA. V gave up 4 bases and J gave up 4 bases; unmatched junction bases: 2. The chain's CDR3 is CASSSTSGTGELFF. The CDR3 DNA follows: TGTGCCAGCAGCTCCACTAGCGGCACCGGGGAGCTGTTTTTT.

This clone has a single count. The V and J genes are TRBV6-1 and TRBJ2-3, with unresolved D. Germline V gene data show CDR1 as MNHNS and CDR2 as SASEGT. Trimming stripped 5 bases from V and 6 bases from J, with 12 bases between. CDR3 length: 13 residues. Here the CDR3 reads CASSYGLGDTQYF. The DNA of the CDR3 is TGTGCCAGCAGTTATGGTCTCGGGGATACGCAGTATTTT.

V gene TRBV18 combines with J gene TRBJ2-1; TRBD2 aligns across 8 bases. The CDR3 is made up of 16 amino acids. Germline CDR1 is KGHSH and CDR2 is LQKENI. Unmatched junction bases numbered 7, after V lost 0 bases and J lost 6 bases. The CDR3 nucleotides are TGTGCCAGCTCACCACCGACGGGACTAGTATCCAATGAGCAGTTCTTC. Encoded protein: CASSPPTGLVSNEQFF.

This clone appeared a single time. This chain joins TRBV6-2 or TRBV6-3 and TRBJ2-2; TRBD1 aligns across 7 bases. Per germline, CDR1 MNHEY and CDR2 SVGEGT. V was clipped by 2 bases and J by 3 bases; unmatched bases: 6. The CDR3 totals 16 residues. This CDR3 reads CASSYLGQRYTGELFF. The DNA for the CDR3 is TGTGCCAGCAGTTACCTGGGACAGAGATACACCGGGGAGCTGTTTTTT.

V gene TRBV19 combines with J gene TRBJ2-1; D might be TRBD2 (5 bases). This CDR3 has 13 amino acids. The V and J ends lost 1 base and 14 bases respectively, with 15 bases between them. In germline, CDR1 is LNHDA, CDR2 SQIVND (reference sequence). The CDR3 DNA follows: TGTGCCAGTAGTATAGTAGGCGCCTCGAGGGAGTTCTTC. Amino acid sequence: CASSIVGASREFF.

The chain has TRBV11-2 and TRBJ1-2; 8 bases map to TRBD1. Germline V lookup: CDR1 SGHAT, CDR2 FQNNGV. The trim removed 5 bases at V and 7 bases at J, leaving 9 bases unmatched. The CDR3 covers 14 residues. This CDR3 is CASSQRTGRGGYTF. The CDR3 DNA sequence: TGTGCCAGCAGCCAACGGACAGGGAGGGGTGGCTACACCTTC.

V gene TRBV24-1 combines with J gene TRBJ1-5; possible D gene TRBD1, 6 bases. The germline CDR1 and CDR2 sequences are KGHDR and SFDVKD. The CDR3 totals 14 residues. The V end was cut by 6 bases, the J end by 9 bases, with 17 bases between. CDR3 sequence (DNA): TGTGCCACCAGTCCCACAGGGTCAACGCGGCCCCAGCATTTT. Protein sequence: CATSPTGSTRPQHF.

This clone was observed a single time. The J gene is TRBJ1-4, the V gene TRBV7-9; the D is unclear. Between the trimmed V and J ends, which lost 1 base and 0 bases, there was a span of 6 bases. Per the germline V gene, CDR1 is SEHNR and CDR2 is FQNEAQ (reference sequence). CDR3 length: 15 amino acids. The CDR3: CASSLGLTTNEKLFF. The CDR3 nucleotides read TGTGCCAGCAGCTTAGGACTAACAACTAATGAAAAACTGTTTTTT.

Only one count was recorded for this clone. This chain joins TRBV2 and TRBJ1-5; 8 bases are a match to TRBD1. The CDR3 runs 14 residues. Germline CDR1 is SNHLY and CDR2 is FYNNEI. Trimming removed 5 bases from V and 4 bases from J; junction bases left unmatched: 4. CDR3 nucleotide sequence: TGTGCCAGCAGTACAACAGGGGGTAATCAGCCCCAGCATTTT. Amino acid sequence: CASSTTGGNQPQHF. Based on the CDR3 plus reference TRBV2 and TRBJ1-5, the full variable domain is EPEVTQTPSHQVTQMGQEVILRCVPISNHLYFYWYRQILGQKVEFLVSFYNNEISEKSEIFDDQFSVERPDGSNFTLKIRSTKLEDSAMYFCASSTTGGNQPQHFGDGTRLSIL.

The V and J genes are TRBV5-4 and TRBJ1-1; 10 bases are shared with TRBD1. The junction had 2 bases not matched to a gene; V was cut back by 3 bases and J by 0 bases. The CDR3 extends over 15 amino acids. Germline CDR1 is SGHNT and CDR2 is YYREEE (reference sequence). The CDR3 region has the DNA TGTGCCAGCAGCTGGGGGACAGGGGTGAACACTGAAGCTTTCTTT. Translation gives CASSWGTGVNTEAFF.

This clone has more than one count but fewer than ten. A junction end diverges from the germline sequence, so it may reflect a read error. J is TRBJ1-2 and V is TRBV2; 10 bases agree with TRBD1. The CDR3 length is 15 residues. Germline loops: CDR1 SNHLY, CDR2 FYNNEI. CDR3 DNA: TGTGCCAGCAGAGAAGGACAGGGGGGTAACTATGGCTACACCTTC. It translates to CASREGQGGNYGYTF.

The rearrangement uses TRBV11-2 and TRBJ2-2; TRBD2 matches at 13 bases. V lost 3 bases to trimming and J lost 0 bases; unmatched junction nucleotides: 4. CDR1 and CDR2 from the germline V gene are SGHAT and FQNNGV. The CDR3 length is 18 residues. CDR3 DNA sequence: TGTGCCAGCAGCTTCCAACTAGCGGGGGGGCCGAACACCGGGGAGCTGTTTTTT. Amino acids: CASSFQLAGGPNTGELFF.

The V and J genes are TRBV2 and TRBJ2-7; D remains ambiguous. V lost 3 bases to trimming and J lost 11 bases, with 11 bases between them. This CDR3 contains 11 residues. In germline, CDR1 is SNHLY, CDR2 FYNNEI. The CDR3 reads CASSEFDEEYF. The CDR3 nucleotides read TGTGCCAGCAGTGAGTTTGACGAAGAGTACTTC.

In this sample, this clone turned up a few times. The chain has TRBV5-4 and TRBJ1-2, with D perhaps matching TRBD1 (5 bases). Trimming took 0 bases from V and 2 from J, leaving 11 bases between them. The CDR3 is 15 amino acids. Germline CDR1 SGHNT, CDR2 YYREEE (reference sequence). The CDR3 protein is CASSLAAGMNYGYTF. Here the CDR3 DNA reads TGTGCCAGCAGCTTGGCGGCAGGGATGAACTATGGCTACACCTTC.

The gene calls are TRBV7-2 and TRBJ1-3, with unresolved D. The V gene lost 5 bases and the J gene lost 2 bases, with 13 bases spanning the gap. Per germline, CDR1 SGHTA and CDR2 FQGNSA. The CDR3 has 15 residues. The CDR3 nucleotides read TGTGCCAGCAGCCCCGAGATAAGTGCTGGAAACACCATATATTTT. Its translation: CASSPEISAGNTIYF.

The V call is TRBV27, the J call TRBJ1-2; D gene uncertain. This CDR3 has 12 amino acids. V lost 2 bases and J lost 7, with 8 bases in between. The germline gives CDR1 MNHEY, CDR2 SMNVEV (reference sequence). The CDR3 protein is CASSLGGIGYTF. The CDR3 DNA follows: TGTGCCAGCAGTTTAGGAGGGATTGGCTACACCTTC.

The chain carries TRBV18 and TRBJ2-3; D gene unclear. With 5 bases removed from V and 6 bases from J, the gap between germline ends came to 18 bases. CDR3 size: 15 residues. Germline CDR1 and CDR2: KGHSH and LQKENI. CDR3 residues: CASSVNSPDRDTQYF. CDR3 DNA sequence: TGTGCCAGCTCAGTCAACAGTCCCGATAGGGATACGCAGTATTTT.

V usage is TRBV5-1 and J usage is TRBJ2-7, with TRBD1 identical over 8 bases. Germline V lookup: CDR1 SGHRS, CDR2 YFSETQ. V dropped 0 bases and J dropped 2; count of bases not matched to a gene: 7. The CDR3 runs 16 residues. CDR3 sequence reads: CASSLGGDRRTYEQYF. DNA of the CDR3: TGCGCCAGCAGCTTGGGGGGGGACAGGCGAACCTACGAGCAGTACTTC.

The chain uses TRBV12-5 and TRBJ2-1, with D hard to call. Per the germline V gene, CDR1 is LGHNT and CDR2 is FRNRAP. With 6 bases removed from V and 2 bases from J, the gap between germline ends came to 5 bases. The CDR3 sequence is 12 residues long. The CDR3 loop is CASGTTYNEQFF. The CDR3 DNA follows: TGTGCTAGTGGGACAACCTACAATGAGCAGTTCTTC.

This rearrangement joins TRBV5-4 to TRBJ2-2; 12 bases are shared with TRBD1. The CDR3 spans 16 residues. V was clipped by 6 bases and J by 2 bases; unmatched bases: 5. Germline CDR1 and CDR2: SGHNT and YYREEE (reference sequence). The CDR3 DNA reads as TGTGCCAGCACCCGGGGACAGGGGGCCAACACCGGGGAGCTGTTTTTT. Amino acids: CASTRGQGANTGELFF.